The source of this TCR beta chain is a study of neurological immune-mediated disorders. Whole-study results and caveats: Phylogenetic analysis grouped 18 of 34 multiple sclerosis patients' repertoires together, suggesting a possible repertoire signature.

The unsorted libraries were prepared from 2 million PBMCs (stored at -80 C). In its sample, this clonotype was seen many times. Its antigen remains unidentified. 5'RACE with 10-nucleotide random UMIs produced the cDNA. TCRdb redid the calling of the 5' RACE reads with MiXCR, one entry per CDR3 protein. The data show 40,000 or so distinct CDR3 sequences, 2.5% seen once. V shed 3 bases and J shed 0 bases, with 13 bases lying between them. This CDR3 comprises 16 residues. Per the germline V gene, CDR1 is SGDLS and CDR2 is YYNGEE. This TCR was recovered from a man aged 30-40 years with multiple sclerosis. Sequenced sample: PBMCs. V gene TRBV9 combines with J gene TRBJ1-3; no firm D call. In nucleotides, the CDR3 is TGTGCCAGCAGCGCCAGAGGGTCATCCTCTGGAAACACCATATATTTT. It codes for CASSARGSSSGNTIYF.